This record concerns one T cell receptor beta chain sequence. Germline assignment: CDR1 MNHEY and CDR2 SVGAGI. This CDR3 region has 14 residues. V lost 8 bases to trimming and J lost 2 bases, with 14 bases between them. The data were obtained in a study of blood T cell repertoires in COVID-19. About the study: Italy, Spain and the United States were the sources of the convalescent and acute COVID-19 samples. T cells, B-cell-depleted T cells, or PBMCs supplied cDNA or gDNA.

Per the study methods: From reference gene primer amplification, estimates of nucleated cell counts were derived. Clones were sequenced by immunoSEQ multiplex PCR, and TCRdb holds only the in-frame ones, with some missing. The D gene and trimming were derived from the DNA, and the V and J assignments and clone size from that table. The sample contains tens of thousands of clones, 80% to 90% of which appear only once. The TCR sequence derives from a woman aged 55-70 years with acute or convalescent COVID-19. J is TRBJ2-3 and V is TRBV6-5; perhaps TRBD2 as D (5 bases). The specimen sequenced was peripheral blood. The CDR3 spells CASASEAVTDTQYF. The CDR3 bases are TGTGCCAGCGCGTCGGAGGCAGTCACAGATACGCAGTATTTT.